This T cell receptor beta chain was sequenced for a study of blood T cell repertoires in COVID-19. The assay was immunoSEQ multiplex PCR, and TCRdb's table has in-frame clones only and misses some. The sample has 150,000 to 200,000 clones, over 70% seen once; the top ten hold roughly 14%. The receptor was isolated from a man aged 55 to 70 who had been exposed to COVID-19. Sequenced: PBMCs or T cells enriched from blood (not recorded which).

The CDR3 here is CASSERDRPHGYTF. The CDR3 region has the DNA TGCGCCAGCAGTGAGAGGGACAGGCCCCATGGCTACACCTTC. The chain combines TRBV10-2 with TRBJ1-2, with 8 nucleotides matching TRBD1. Germline CDR1 WSHSY, CDR2 SAAADI. This CDR3 has 14 residues. After removal of 2 bases from V and 6 bases from J, the junction contained 5 bases not matched to a gene.